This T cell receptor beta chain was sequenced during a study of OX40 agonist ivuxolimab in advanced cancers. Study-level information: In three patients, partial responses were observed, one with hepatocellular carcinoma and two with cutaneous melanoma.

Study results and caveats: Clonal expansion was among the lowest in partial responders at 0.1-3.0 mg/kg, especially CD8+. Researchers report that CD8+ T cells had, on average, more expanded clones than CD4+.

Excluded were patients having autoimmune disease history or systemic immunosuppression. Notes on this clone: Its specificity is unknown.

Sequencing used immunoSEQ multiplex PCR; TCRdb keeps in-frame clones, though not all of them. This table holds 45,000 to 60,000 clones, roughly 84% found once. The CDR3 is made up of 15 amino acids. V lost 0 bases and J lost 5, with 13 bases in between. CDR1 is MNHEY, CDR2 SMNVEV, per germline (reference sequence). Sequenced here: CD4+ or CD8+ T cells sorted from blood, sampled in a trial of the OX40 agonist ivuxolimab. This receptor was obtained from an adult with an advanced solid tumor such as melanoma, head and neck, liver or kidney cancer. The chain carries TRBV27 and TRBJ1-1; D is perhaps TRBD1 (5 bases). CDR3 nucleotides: TGTGCCAGCAGTTTATCGTCGCAGGGAGGGACTGAAGCTTTCTTT. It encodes CASSLSSQGGTEAFF.